In this sample, the clone carrying this T cell receptor beta chain turned up once. Its antigen is unknown. The method was immunoSEQ multiplex PCR; TCRdb's version includes in-frame clones alone and lacks a portion of them. There are roughly 20,000 clones in the sample; about 94% occur only once, and 5% to 6.5% lies in the top ten. The sample belongs to a study of PD-1 blockade in classical Hodgkin lymphoma. CDR3 length: 15 amino acids. Germline CDR1 and CDR2: GTSNPN and SVGIG (reference sequence). V lost 2 bases and J 11 bases, leaving 19 bases between the germline ends. The study's findings and limits: The repertoire differences lack a defined cause, possibly disease activity or prior therapy. Healthy donors reportedly exceeded newly diagnosed patients in baseline TCR diversity.

Time point denoted: newly diagnosed, previously untreated cHL patient sample. For comparison, PBMCs from newly diagnosed, untreated classical Hodgkin lymphoma were used. J is TRBJ1-6 and V is TRBV30; D remains unclear. The specimen was peripheral blood mononuclear cells (PBMCs). This TCR was recovered from a human donor with classical Hodgkin lymphoma. CDR3 in amino acids: CAWSRGVGSGAPLHF. The CDR3 DNA is TGTGCCTGGAGTCGTGGGGTTGGGTCCGGAGCACCCCTCCACTTT.